This is a list of T cell receptor beta chains from one sample in a study of shared clonotypes between healthy human individuals. The table came from immunoSEQ multiplex PCR; TCRdb's copy has only in-frame clones and leaves some out. This table has some 2.4 million clones, 90% to 95% appearing once. What was sequenced was naive CD4+ T cells from PBMCs. The source is a young man in good health. Some clones in this sample may be carry-over from other donors' samples. Both conserved end residues are part of each CDR3. A D gene is named only where the DNA matches it firmly.

V gene: TRBV5-6; J gene: TRBJ1-6; CDR3 length: 14; D gene: .; CDR3 protein: CASSLGPRNSPLHF
V gene: TRBV7-2; J gene: TRBJ1-1; CDR3 length: 17; D gene: TRBD1; CDR3 protein: CASSLVGQGAVNTEAFF
V gene: TRBV28; J gene: TRBJ2-7; CDR3 length: 15; D gene: TRBD1; CDR3 protein: CASSYRTGEGYEQYF
V gene: TRBV18; J gene: TRBJ1-1; CDR3 length: 14; D gene: TRBD1; CDR3 protein: CASSPRVQGTEAFF
V gene: TRBV27; J gene: TRBJ1-2; CDR3 length: 13; D gene: .; CDR3 protein: CASTPSRGYGYTF
V gene: TRBV5-5; J gene: TRBJ2-1; CDR3 length: 15; D gene: TRBD1; CDR3 protein: CASSREDRVWNEQFF
V gene: TRBV2; J gene: TRBJ2-3; CDR3 length: 14; D gene: .; CDR3 protein: CASSSLVATDTQYF
V gene: TRBV27; J gene: TRBJ2-1; CDR3 length: 15; D gene: TRBD2; CDR3 protein: CASRRLAGSYNEQFF
V gene: TRBV19; J gene: TRBJ1-1; CDR3 length: 18; D gene: TRBD1; CDR3 protein: CASSIAVGQGARGTEAFF
V gene: TRBV4-2; J gene: .; CDR3 length: 12; D gene: .; CDR3 protein: CASSQGGGEQYF
V gene: TRBV6-1; J gene: TRBJ2-7; CDR3 length: 15; D gene: .; CDR3 protein: CASSERGGPSYEQYF
V gene: TRBV11-2; J gene: TRBJ2-3; CDR3 length: 15; D gene: TRBD1; CDR3 protein: CASTLTGIRTDTQYF
V gene: TRBV28; J gene: TRBJ2-2; CDR3 length: 19; D gene: TRBD2; CDR3 protein: CASSSPTSGPLANTGELFF
V gene: TRBV7-9; J gene: TRBJ1-4; CDR3 length: 17; D gene: TRBD1; CDR3 protein: CASSSLDRTRKGEKLFF
V gene: TRBV6-5; J gene: TRBJ2-7; CDR3 length: 15; D gene: .; CDR3 protein: CASSYDGPRSYEQYF
V gene: TRBV28; J gene: TRBJ1-3; CDR3 length: 15; D gene: .; CDR3 protein: CASTPMGFSGNTIYF
V gene: TRBV28; J gene: TRBJ1-3; CDR3 length: 14; D gene: .; CDR3 protein: CASSLWRQGNTIYF
V gene: TRBV5-1; J gene: TRBJ2-2; CDR3 length: 15; D gene: .; CDR3 protein: CASSRGRGDTGELFF
V gene: TRBV27; J gene: TRBJ2-7; CDR3 length: 16; D gene: TRBD1; CDR3 protein: CASSLHPGGGEYEQYF
V gene: TRBV14; J gene: TRBJ2-7; CDR3 length: 15; D gene: TRBD2; CDR3 protein: CASSLSGSAAYEQYF
V gene: TRBV7-9; J gene: TRBJ2-4; CDR3 length: 12; D gene: TRBD1; CDR3 protein: CASSPGGNIQYF
V gene: TRBV7-9; J gene: TRBJ1-2; CDR3 length: 14; D gene: .; CDR3 protein: CASSLGGLRHGYTF
V gene: TRBV27; J gene: TRBJ1-1; CDR3 length: 16; D gene: TRBD1; CDR3 protein: CASSRQGARGRTEAFF
V gene: TRBV10-3; J gene: TRBJ1-2; CDR3 length: 15; D gene: .; CDR3 protein: CAMRRGRDSNYGYTF
V gene: TRBV6-5; J gene: TRBJ2-5; CDR3 length: 15; D gene: .; CDR3 protein: CASSLDPALQETQYF
V gene: TRBV28; J gene: TRBJ1-2; CDR3 length: 13; D gene: .; CDR3 protein: CASGSGSDYGYTF
V gene: TRBV2; J gene: TRBJ2-1; CDR3 length: 15; D gene: TRBD2; CDR3 protein: CATLGAGLAKNEQFF
V gene: TRBV28; J gene: TRBJ2-7; CDR3 length: 11; D gene: .; CDR3 protein: CASRTAYEQYF
V gene: TRBV5-1; J gene: TRBJ2-5; CDR3 length: 19; D gene: .; CDR3 protein: CASSYYLRSDRVDIETQYF
V gene: TRBV10-2; J gene: TRBJ1-1; CDR3 length: 16; D gene: .; CDR3 protein: CASSSPVGRGNTEAFF
V gene: TRBV9; J gene: TRBJ1-3; CDR3 length: 15; D gene: .; CDR3 protein: CASSVGRGSGNTIYF
V gene: TRBV5-1; J gene: TRBJ1-4; CDR3 length: 14; D gene: .; CDR3 protein: CASSFNVGAEKLFF
V gene: TRBV5-8; J gene: TRBJ2-3; CDR3 length: 18; D gene: TRBD2; CDR3 protein: CASSLRGTSGTREDTQYF
V gene: TRBV6-4; J gene: TRBJ2-1; CDR3 length: 13; D gene: .; CDR3 protein: CASSPGGGGEQFF
V gene: TRBV4-1; J gene: TRBJ2-1; CDR3 length: 15; D gene: .; CDR3 protein: CASSPLGQGVNEQFF
V gene: TRBV28; J gene: TRBJ2-3; CDR3 length: 14; D gene: .; CDR3 protein: CASSPSPGRDPQYF
V gene: TRBV7-9; J gene: TRBJ2-7; CDR3 length: 14; D gene: .; CDR3 protein: CASSAGGGKDEQYF
V gene: TRBV28; J gene: TRBJ2-3; CDR3 length: 16; D gene: TRBD2; CDR3 protein: CASRLGLAGGADTQYF
V gene: TRBV5-4; J gene: TRBJ2-7; CDR3 length: 16; D gene: .; CDR3 protein: CASSLGNPGADYEQYF
V gene: TRBV7-9; J gene: TRBJ1-1; CDR3 length: 16; D gene: TRBD1; CDR3 protein: CASSLAAGGASTEAFF
V gene: TRBV5-4; J gene: TRBJ2-1; CDR3 length: 15; D gene: TRBD2; CDR3 protein: CASSLTGGHYNEQFF
V gene: TRBV11-1; J gene: TRBJ2-5; CDR3 length: 14; D gene: .; CDR3 protein: CASSFRTAPETQYF
V gene: TRBV7-2; J gene: TRBJ1-5; CDR3 length: 13; D gene: .; CDR3 protein: CASSFPNNQPQHF
V gene: TRBV27; J gene: TRBJ1-1; CDR3 length: 16; D gene: TRBD1; CDR3 protein: CASSLRAGGENTEAFF
V gene: TRBV7-9; J gene: TRBJ1-6; CDR3 length: 13; D gene: .; CDR3 protein: CASSKGLDSPLHF
V gene: TRBV28; J gene: TRBJ1-4; CDR3 length: 14; D gene: TRBD1; CDR3 protein: CASSPGQAVEKLFF
V gene: TRBV11-2; J gene: TRBJ1-6; CDR3 length: 11; D gene: .; CDR3 protein: CASSFNSPLHF
V gene: TRBV18; J gene: TRBJ1-3; CDR3 length: 16; D gene: .; CDR3 protein: CASSPPAGTSGNTIYF
V gene: TRBV5-1; J gene: TRBJ2-1; CDR3 length: 15; D gene: TRBD2; CDR3 protein: CASSLVGSGNGEQFF
V gene: TRBV19; J gene: TRBJ2-2; CDR3 length: 15; D gene: .; CDR3 protein: CAKSRRVASTGELFF
V gene: TRBV9; J gene: TRBJ2-3; CDR3 length: 13; D gene: .; CDR3 protein: CATGRRGTDTQYF
V gene: TRBV5-5; J gene: TRBJ1-2; CDR3 length: 14; D gene: .; CDR3 protein: CASSLPSGTYGYTF
V gene: TRBV7-3; J gene: TRBJ2-1; CDR3 length: 14; D gene: TRBD2; CDR3 protein: CASSSGLAVDEQFF
V gene: TRBV6-6; J gene: TRBJ1-1; CDR3 length: 15; D gene: .; CDR3 protein: CASSLKFRVGTEAFF
V gene: TRBV9; J gene: TRBJ1-2; CDR3 length: 13; D gene: .; CDR3 protein: CASTQDSLGGYTF